The clone carrying this T cell receptor (beta chain) was detected many times. Germline CDR1 SGDLS, CDR2 YYNGEE. The CDR3 spans 15 residues. Trimming pared 4 bases from V and 6 bases from J, leaving 16 bases between. This record comes from a study of T-cell reconstitution after alpha-beta-depleted transplantation in children. Unique molecular identifiers were incorporated when the TCRbeta library was constructed. TCRdb re-called the PCR reads through MiXCR, storing one row per CDR3 protein. This sample has 200,000 to 300,000 distinct CDR3 sequences, with about 12% found just once. The chain employs TRBV9 and TRBJ2-2, with D possibly being TRBD2 (6 bases). Specimen: PBMCs from the stem cell graft donor, collected from the stem cell graft. The TCR sequence derives from a human donor who donated a stem cell graft to a child with acute lymphoblastic leukemia. Here the CDR3 reads CASSFQVSGAGELFF. For the CDR3, the DNA is TGTGCCAGCAGCTTCCAAGTATCGGGAGCCGGGGAGCTGTTTTTT.